This T cell receptor (beta chain) appears in the sequencing data of a study of T-cell reconstitution after alpha-beta-depleted transplantation in children. During its preparation, the TCRbeta library received unique molecular identifiers. TCRdb independently ran MiXCR on the PCR reads; one entry per CDR3 protein. The data contain some 87,000 distinct CDR3 sequences, about 16% of them singletons. Germline V lookup: CDR1 MNHNS, CDR2 SASEGT. CDR3 length: 15 residues. With 1 base removed from V and 2 bases from J, the gap between germline ends came to 11 bases. This clonotype was seen only a few times. No antigen is known for it. Whole-study results and caveats: Certain patients had high TCRbeta diversity at day 60, and it came from recipient T cells and thymic progenitors that survived. About two months after transplant, alpha-beta T cells reportedly came from several hundred expanded graft clones. T-cell numbers and diversity, one year after transplant, stemmed largely from T cells that were newly produced.

The material sequenced was PBMCs, mostly from graft donor cells, taken 180 days after TCRalphabeta/CD19-depleted stem cell transplant. This TCR was sampled from a male patient under 10 years old who had a stem cell transplant for acute lymphoblastic leukemia, so the T cells may come from the graft donor. The chain couples TRBV6-1 to TRBJ1-2; D possibly corresponds to TRBD1 (5 bases). The chain's CDR3 is CASSEVAGWNYGYTF. The DNA of the CDR3 is TGTGCCAGCAGTGAAGTAGCAGGGTGGAACTATGGCTACACCTTC.